This TCR beta chain is from a study of early T cells in non-severe SARS-CoV-2 infection. MiXCR, run by TCRdb on the 5' RACE reads, gives a single entry per CDR3 protein. The sample has tens of thousands of distinct CDR3 sequences, about an eighth seen once; the top ten hold around 6%. The CDR3 contains 13 residues. Per the germline V gene, CDR1 is SGDLS and CDR2 is YYNGEE. V shed 10 bases, J shed 3 bases, and the junction held 9 bases outside the gene matches. This sequence joins TRBV9 and TRBJ2-7; 8 bases are shared with TRBD1. This material consisted of whole blood, taken at baseline. The TCR originated in an adult who was a healthcare worker with PCR-confirmed SARS-CoV-2 infection or an uninfected control (not recorded which). CDR3 nucleotide sequence: TGTGCCGGTCGGTCGGACAGGGTCTACGAGCAGTACTTC. It translates to CAGRSDRVYEQYF.